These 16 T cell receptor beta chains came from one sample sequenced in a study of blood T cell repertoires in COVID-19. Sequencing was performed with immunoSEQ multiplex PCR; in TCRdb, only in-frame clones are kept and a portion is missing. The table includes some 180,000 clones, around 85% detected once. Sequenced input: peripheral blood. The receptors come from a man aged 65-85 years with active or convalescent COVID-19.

CDR3 nucleotides: TGCGCCAGCAGCTTGGGGCACAGGGATTTGTACGAGCAGTACTTC. Its translation: CASSLGHRDLYEQYF. The chain employs TRBV5-1 and TRBJ2-7; TRBD1 might be the D (6 bases). Trimming left V 0 bases short and J 4 bases short, with 14 bases between. Looked up from germline, CDR1 is SGHRS and CDR2 is YFSETQ. The CDR3 contains 15 residues.

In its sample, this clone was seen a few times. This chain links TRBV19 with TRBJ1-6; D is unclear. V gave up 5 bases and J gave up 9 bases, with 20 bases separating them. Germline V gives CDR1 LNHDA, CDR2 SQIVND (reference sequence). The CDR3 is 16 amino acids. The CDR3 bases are TGTGCCAGTAGTCCCATCCGTGGGGAGCAGCGTTCACCCCTCCACTTT. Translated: CASSPIRGEQRSPLHF.

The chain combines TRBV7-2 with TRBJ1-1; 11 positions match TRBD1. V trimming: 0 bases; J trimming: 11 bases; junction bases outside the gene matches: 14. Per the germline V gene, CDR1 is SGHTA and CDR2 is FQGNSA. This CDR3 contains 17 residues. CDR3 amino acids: CASSLALLRGTGGIAFF. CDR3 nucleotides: TGTGCCAGCAGCTTAGCGCTTTTAAGGGGGACAGGGGGGATCGCTTTCTTT.

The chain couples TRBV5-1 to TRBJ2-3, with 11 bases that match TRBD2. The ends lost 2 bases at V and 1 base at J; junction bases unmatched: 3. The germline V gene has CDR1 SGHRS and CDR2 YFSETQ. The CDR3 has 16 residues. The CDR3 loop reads CASSFGLAGRTDTQYF. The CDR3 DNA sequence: TGCGCCAGCAGCTTCGGACTAGCGGGCCGCACAGATACGCAGTATTTT.

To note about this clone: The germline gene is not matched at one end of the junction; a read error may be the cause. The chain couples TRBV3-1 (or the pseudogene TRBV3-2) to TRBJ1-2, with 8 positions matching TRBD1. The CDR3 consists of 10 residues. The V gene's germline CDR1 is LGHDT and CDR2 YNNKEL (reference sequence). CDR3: CARPWGTGRF. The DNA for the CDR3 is TGTGCCAGACCTTGGGGGACAGGCCGGTTT.

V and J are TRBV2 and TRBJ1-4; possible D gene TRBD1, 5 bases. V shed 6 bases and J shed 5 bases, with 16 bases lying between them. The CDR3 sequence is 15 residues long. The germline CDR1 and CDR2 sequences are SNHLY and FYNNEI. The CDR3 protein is CASRDRGWANEKLFF. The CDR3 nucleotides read TGTGCCAGCAGAGACCGGGGGTGGGCAAATGAAAAACTGTTTTTT.

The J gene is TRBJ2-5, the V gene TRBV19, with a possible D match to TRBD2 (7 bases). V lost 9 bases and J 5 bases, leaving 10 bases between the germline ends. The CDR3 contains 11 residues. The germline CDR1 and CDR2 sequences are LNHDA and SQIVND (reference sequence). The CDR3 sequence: CASRGGETQYF. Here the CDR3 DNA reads TGTGCCAGCCGCGGGGGCGAGACCCAGTACTTC. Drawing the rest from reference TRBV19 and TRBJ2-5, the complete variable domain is DGGITQSPKYLFRKEGQNVTLSCEQNLNHDAMYWYRQDPGQGLRLIYYSQIVNDFQKGDIAEGYSVSREKKESFPLTVTSAQKNPTAFYLCASRGGETQYFGPGTRLLVL.

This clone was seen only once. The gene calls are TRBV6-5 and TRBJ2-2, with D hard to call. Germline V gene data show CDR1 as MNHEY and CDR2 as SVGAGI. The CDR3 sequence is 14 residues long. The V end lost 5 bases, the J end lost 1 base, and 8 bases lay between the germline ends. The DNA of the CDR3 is TGTGCCAGCAGTCTTTTACTGAACACCGGGGAGCTGTTTTTT. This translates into CASSLLLNTGELFF.

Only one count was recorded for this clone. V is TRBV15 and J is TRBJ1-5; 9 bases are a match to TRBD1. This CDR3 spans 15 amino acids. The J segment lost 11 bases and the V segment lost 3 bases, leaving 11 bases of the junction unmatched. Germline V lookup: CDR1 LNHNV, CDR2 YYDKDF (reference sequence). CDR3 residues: CATSRSRTGERAQHF. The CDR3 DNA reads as TGTGCCACCAGCAGGTCTAGGACAGGGGAACGAGCCCAGCATTTT.

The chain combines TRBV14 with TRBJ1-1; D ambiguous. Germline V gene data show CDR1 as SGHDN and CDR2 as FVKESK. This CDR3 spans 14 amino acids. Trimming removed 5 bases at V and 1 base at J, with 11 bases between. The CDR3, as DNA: TGTGCCAGCAGCTCTTACACCCGGAACACTGAAGCTTTCTTT. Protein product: CASSSYTRNTEAFF.

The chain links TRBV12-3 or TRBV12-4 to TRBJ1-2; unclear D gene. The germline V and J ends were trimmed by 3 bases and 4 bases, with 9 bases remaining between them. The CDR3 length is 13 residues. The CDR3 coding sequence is TGTGCCAGCAGTTTGAGGGCCTCCTATGGCTACACCTTC. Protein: CASSLRASYGYTF.

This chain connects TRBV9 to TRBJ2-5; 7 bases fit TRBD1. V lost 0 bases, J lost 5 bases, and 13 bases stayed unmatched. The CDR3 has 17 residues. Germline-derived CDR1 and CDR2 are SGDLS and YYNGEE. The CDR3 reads CASSVALGAGGGETQYF. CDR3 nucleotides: TGTGCCAGCAGCGTAGCTCTAGGAGCAGGGGGTGGGGAGACCCAGTACTTC.

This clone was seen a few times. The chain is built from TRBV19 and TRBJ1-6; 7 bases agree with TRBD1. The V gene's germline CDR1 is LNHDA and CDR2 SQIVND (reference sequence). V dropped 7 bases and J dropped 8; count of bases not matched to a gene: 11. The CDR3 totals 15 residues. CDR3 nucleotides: TGTGCCAGTACTCTGTCCGGGACAGCATATTCACCCCTCCACTTT. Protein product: CASTLSGTAYSPLHF.

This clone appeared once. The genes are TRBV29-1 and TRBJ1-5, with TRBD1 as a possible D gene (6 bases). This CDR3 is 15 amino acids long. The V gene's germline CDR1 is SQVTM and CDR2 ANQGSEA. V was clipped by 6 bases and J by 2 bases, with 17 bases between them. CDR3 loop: CSVSTGFLGNQPQHF. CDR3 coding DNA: TGCAGCGTATCAACAGGGTTTCTAGGCAATCAGCCCCAGCATTTT.

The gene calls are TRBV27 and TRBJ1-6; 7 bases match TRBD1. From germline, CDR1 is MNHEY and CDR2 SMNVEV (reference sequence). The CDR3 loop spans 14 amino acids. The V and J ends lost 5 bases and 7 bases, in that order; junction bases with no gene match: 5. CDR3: CASSPGQLNSPLHF. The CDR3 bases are TGTGCCAGCAGTCCGGGACAGCTCAATTCACCCCTCCACTTT.

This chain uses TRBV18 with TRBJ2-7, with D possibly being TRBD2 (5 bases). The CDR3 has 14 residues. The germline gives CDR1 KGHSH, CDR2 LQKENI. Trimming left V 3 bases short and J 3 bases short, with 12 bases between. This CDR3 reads CASSPQGGIYEQYF. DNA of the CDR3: TGTGCCAGCTCACCCCAAGGAGGTATCTACGAGCAGTACTTC.